One and the same sample provided the 14 T cell receptor beta chains below, sequenced in a study of blood T cell repertoires in COVID-19. Sequenced by immunoSEQ multiplex PCR; TCRdb stores in-frame clones only, minus some. This table has roughly 100,000 clones, approximately 84% appearing once. Sequenced input: peripheral blood. Source of these receptors: a man aged 65 to 79 with acute or convalescent COVID-19.

This clone was counted once. The chain uses TRBV28 and TRBJ1-1; D is ambiguous. Trimming took off 7 bases at V and 1 base at J, with 16 bases between the two ends. This CDR3 contains 15 residues. Per germline, CDR1 MDHEN and CDR2 SYDVKM. CDR3 region: CASTLTTLRNTEAFF. In DNA form, the CDR3 reads TGTGCCAGCACCCTCACTACCCTGCGGAACACTGAAGCTTTCTTT.

The chain employs TRBV28 and TRBJ2-1; 8 bases align to TRBD2. Germline V gene lookup returns CDR1 MDHEN and CDR2 SYDVKM. The CDR3 runs 15 residues. Trimming took 1 base from V and 3 from J; bases not matched to a gene: 2. The CDR3 region has the DNA TGTGCCAGCAGTTTATCCGGGACTAGCTACAATGAGCAGTTCTTC. This sequence encodes CASSLSGTSYNEQFF.

This clone was seen more than once but under ten times. The V and J genes are TRBV6-5 and TRBJ1-6, with TRBD1 identical over 7 bases. Germline V CDR1 and CDR2: MNHEY, SVGAGI. V lost 5 bases to trimming and J lost 10 bases; unmatched junction nucleotides: 5. The CDR3 is 13 amino acids. The DNA for the CDR3 is TGTGCCAGCAGTAGGGGGCTAGGCTCACCCCTCCACTTT. Translated, it gives CASSRGLGSPLHF.

The chain uses TRBV5-1 and TRBJ1-1, with D possibly being TRBD1 (6 bases). The germline V gene encodes CDR1 SGHRS and CDR2 YFSETQ. V lost 4 bases and J lost 3, with 10 bases in between. This CDR3 is built from 13 residues. CDR3 loop: CASSIQGYTEAFF. CDR3 sequence (DNA): TGCGCCAGCAGCATTCAGGGGTACACTGAAGCTTTCTTT. Full variable domain (rest looked up from reference TRBV5-1 and TRBJ1-1): KAGVTQTPRYLIKTRGQQVTLSCSPISGHRSVSWYQQTPGQGLQFLFEYFSETQRNKGNFPGRFSGRQFSNSRSEMNVSTLELGDSALYLCASSIQGYTEAFFGQGTRLTVV.

V gene TRBV4-1 combines with J gene TRBJ1-2, with TRBD1 identical over 12 bases. The CDR3 consists of 16 residues. J lost 4 bases, V lost 2 bases, and 5 bases had no gene match. Germline V gene data show CDR1 as MGHRA and CDR2 as YSYEKL. The DNA for the CDR3 is TGCGCCAGCAGCCAAACCCGGGACAGGGGGCTCTATGGCTACACCTTC. It encodes CASSQTRDRGLYGYTF.

The V gene is TRBV11-2, the J gene TRBJ2-7, with 7 bases aligning to TRBD1. CDR3 length equals 17 residues. J lost 3 bases, V lost 1 base, and 12 bases had no gene match. Germline loops: CDR1 SGHAT, CDR2 FQNNGV. CDR3 bases: TGTGCCAGCAGCTTAGTATATGCGACAGGGAAAAGCTACGAGCAGTACTTC. Translation gives CASSLVYATGKSYEQYF.

This clone was seen once. CDR3 residues: CASSPPVGTAGLNQPQHF. The CDR3, as DNA: TGTGCCAGCTCACCACCGGTAGGAACAGCAGGGCTCAATCAGCCCCAGCATTTT. The chain uses TRBV18 and TRBJ1-5; weak D call: TRBD1 (5 bases). V dropped 0 bases and J dropped 3 bases, with 18 bases sitting between them. Germline V lookup: CDR1 KGHSH, CDR2 LQKENI. The CDR3 is made up of 18 amino acids.

The rearrangement links TRBV5-6 to TRBJ1-2, with TRBD1 as a possible D gene (6 bases). Germline lookup yields CDR1 SGHDT and CDR2 YYEEEE. The CDR3 contains 14 residues. Trimming pared 3 bases from V and 6 bases from J, leaving 15 bases between. CDR3 residues: CASSSRGAGDGYTF. CDR3 sequence (DNA): TGTGCCAGCAGCTCCAGGGGAGCCGGGGATGGCTACACCTTC.

The rearrangement uses TRBV6-2 or TRBV6-3 and TRBJ2-7, with 8 bases fitting TRBD2. The germline V gene has CDR1 MNHEY and CDR2 SVGEGT. Losses at the gene ends were 6 bases for V and 2 bases for J; bases not matched to a gene: 12. The CDR3 contains 16 residues. The CDR3: CASSPVSSGIPYEQYF. DNA of the CDR3: TGTGCCAGCAGCCCTGTGAGTAGCGGGATCCCCTACGAGCAGTACTTC.

This rearrangement joins TRBV27 to TRBJ2-2, with 12 nucleotides matching TRBD2. The CDR3 totals 16 residues. Losses at the gene ends were 6 bases for V and 4 bases for J; bases not matched to a gene: 6. Germline V lookup: CDR1 MNHEY, CDR2 SMNVEV (reference sequence). DNA of the CDR3: TGTGCCAGCAGCAAGACTAGCGGGAGCTCCACCGGGGAGCTGTTTTTT. Protein: CASSKTSGSSTGELFF.

This chain joins TRBV9 and TRBJ2-7; TRBD2 agrees at 8 bases. CDR3 size: 15 residues. Trimming removed 4 bases from V and 2 bases from J; junction bases left unmatched: 8. From germline, CDR1 is SGDLS and CDR2 YYNGEE. The CDR3 sequence: CASSPLAGPAYEQYF. The DNA for the CDR3 is TGTGCCAGCAGCCCTTTAGCGGGACCCGCCTACGAGCAGTACTTC.

The chain uses TRBV7-9 and TRBJ1-1, with 7 bases aligning to TRBD1. The CDR3 spans 14 residues. Germline trimming cut 11 bases from V and 3 bases from J; bases unmatched to any gene: 12. Germline-derived CDR1 and CDR2 are SEHNR and FQNEAQ (reference sequence). The CDR3: CASKKGAWDTEAFF. CDR3 bases: TGTGCCTCAAAAAAGGGGGCGTGGGACACTGAAGCTTTCTTT.

This chain connects TRBV28 to TRBJ2-6, with 10 bases aligning to TRBD1. With V trimmed by 9 bases and J by 3 bases, 8 bases remained unmatched. The germline gives CDR1 MDHEN, CDR2 SYDVKM. The CDR3 totals 16 residues. CDR3 region: CASWDRGLNGANVLTF. In DNA, the CDR3 is TGTGCCAGTTGGGACAGGGGTCTAAATGGGGCCAACGTCCTGACTTTC.

The rearrangement uses TRBV29-1 and TRBJ2-5; D perhaps matches TRBD1 (6 bases). The V gene's germline CDR1 is SQVTM and CDR2 ANQGSEA. Trimming cost V 3 bases and J 2 bases, with 13 bases left between them. The CDR3 length is 14 residues. The CDR3 sequence is CSVDLGTQQETQYF. The CDR3 nucleotides read TGCAGCGTTGATTTGGGGACACAGCAAGAGACCCAGTACTTC. The full variable domain, completed using reference TRBV29-1 and TRBJ2-5, is SAVISQKPSRDICQRGTSLTIQCQVDSQVTMMFWYRQQPGQSLTLIATANQGSEATYESGFVIDKFPISRPNLTFSTLTVSNMSPEDSSIYLCSVDLGTQQETQYFGPGTRLLVL.